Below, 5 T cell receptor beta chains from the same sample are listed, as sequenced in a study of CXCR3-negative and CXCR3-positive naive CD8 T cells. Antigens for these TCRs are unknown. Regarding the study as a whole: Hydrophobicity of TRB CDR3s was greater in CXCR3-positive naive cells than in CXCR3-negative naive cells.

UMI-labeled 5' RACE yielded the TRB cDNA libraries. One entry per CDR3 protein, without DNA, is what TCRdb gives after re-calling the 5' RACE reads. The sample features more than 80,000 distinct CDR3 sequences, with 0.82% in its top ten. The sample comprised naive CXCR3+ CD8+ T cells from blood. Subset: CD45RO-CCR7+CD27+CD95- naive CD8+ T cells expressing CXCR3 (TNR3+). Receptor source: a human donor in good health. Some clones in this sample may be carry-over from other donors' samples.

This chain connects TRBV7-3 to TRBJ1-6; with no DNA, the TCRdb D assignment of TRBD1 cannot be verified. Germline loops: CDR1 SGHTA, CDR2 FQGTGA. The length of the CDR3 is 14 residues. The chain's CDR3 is CASSSTGESSPLHF.

The CDR3 protein is CASSHSDRVYEQYF. This chain joins TRBV14 and TRBJ2-7; checking the TCRdb D call of TRBD1 is not possible without DNA. Germline V gene lookup returns CDR1 SGHDN and CDR2 FVKESK. CDR3 length equals 14 residues.

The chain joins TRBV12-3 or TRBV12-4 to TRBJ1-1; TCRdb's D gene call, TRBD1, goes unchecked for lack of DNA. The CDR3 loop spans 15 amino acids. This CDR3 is CASYPGTGGATEAFF.

The CDR3 is CASRWKTGRMNNEQFF. The V call is TRBV2, the J call TRBJ2-1; TCRdb's assignment of TRBD1 cannot be checked, as there is no DNA. Germline V gene lookup returns CDR1 SNHLY and CDR2 FYNNEI. CDR3 size: 16 residues. Looking up the rest from reference TRBV2 and TRBJ2-1 gives the full variable domain: EPEVTQTPSHQVTQMGQEVILRCVPISNHLYFYWYRQILGQKVEFLVSFYNNEISEKSEIFDDQFSVERPDGSNFTLKIRSTKLEDSAMYFCASRWKTGRMNNEQFFGPGTRLTVL.

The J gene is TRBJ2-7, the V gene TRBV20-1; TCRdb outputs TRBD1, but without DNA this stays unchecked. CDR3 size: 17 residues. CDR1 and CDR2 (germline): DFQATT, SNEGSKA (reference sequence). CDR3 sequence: CSARDNLGTGGSYEQYF.